Listed below are T cell receptor beta chains from one sample, sequenced in a study of blood T cell repertoires in COVID-19. Assay: immunoSEQ multiplex PCR; the TCRdb copy retains only in-frame clones and omits some. This sample has 350,000 to 450,000 clones, with 83% found just once. The specimen was PBMCs or T cells enriched from blood (not recorded which). The receptor set was obtained from a woman in her forties or fifties who had recovered from COVID-19. CDR3s include the opening cysteine and the closing phenylalanine or tryptophan. Each record gives: CDR3 protein, CDR3 DNA, J gene, CDR3 length, clone size, V gene, D gene. D genes are given only for firm matches. Expanded clones are given a class, and other clones once, few, many or no size at all.

CASSLAGRENEQYF | TGCGCCAGCAGCTTGGCCGGGAGAGAAAACGAGCAGTACTTC | TRBJ2-7 | 14 | NA | TRBV5-1 | NA
CASSESRIRVGKDEQFF | TGTGCCAGCAGCGAATCTCGTATCAGGGTTGGGAAGGATGAGCAGTTCTTC | TRBJ2-1 | 17 | NA | TRBV9 | NA
CASSELEPATNEKLFF | TGTGCCAGCAGTGAACTAGAACCAGCAACTAATGAAAAACTGTTTTTT | TRBJ1-4 | 16 | few | TRBV2 | NA
CASSFRDYSDTQYF | TGTGCCAGCAGCTTCCGGGACTACAGCGATACGCAGTATTTT | TRBJ2-3 | 14 | NA | TRBV7-9 | TRBD2
CASSVTGAGANVLTF | TGCGCCAGCAGCGTAACAGGGGCTGGGGCCAACGTCCTGACTTTC | TRBJ2-6 | 15 | NA | TRBV5-1 | TRBD1
CASSQEPGTSGGTQYF | TGCGCCAGCAGCCAAGAACCCGGGACTAGCGGGGGGACGCAGTATTTT | TRBJ2-3 | 16 | few | TRBV4-3 | TRBD2
CASSLGTGEAFF | TGTGCCAGCAGCTTAGGAACAGGTGAAGCTTTCTTT | TRBJ1-1 | 12 | many | TRBV13 | NA
CASTDVDTSGNTIYF | TGTGCCAGCACCGACGTGGACACCTCTGGAAACACCATATATTTT | TRBJ1-3 | 15 | NA | TRBV7-9 | NA
CASSQGGQYYGYTF | TGTGCCAGCAGCCAAGGGGGACAGTACTATGGCTACACCTTC | TRBJ1-2 | 14 | NA | TRBV3-1/TRBV3-2 | TRBD1
CASSEGGQGSEKLFF | TGTGCCAGCAGCGAAGGGGGACAGGGGAGCGAAAAACTGTTTTTT | TRBJ1-4 | 15 | few | TRBV7-2 | TRBD1
CASSNPGGENTEAFF | TGTGCCAGTAGCAATCCAGGGGGCGAGAACACTGAAGCTTTCTTT | TRBJ1-1 | 15 | NA | TRBV19 | TRBD1
CASWQGDTQYF | TGTGCCAGCTGGCAGGGAGATACGCAGTATTTT | TRBJ2-3 | 11 | NA | TRBV7-9 | NA
CASSIGGLSNQPQHF | TGTGCCAGTAGTATTGGAGGGTTGAGCAATCAGCCCCAGCATTTT | TRBJ1-5 | 15 | once | TRBV19 | NA
CSVETGLNTEAFF | TGCAGCGTTGAAACAGGATTGAACACTGAAGCTTTCTTT | TRBJ1-1 | 13 | NA | TRBV29-1 | NA
CASSRQGTGYTF | TGTGCCAGCAGCCGACAGGGGACTGGCTACACCTTC | TRBJ1-2 | 12 | NA | TRBV6-5 | TRBD1
CASSVEARPGAQYF | TGTGCCAGCAGTGTAGAGGCCAGACCCGGGGCCCAGTACTTC | TRBJ2-5 | 14 | NA | TRBV2 | NA
CASSPDGTLGEKLFF | TGTGCCAGCTCGCCCGACGGGACTCTAGGGGAAAAACTGTTTTTT | TRBJ1-4 | 15 | once | TRBV18 | NA
CAIKESDGGVYGYTF | TGTGCCATCAAAGAGTCAGATGGAGGGGTCTATGGCTACACCTTC | TRBJ1-2 | 15 | few | TRBV10-3 | NA
CASSQGGSGRANEQFF | TGTGCCAGCAGCCAAGGGGGTAGCGGGAGGGCCAATGAGCAGTTCTTC | TRBJ2-1 | 16 | NA | TRBV14 | TRBD2
CASSSLTGRGTNYGYTF | TGTGCCAGCAGCTCCTTGACAGGCCGGGGTACTAACTATGGCTACACCTTC | TRBJ1-2 | 17 | NA | TRBV7-9 | NA
CASSLGGLGNTIYF | TGTGCCAGCAGCTTAGGGGGGCTTGGAAACACCATATATTTT | TRBJ1-3 | 14 | NA | TRBV7-2 | NA
CASSLGGAKANEKLFF | TGTGCCAGCAGCCTGGGAGGGGCGAAAGCTAATGAAAAACTGTTTTTT | TRBJ1-4 | 16 | NA | TRBV7-6 | NA
CASSRVGGSIPGELFF | TGCGCCAGCTCTAGGGTCGGCGGGAGCATCCCCGGGGAGCTGTTTTTT | TRBJ2-2 | 16 | NA | TRBV5-1 | TRBD2
CASSSTGVRTDTQYF | TGTGCCAGCAGCTCCACAGGGGTGCGAACAGATACGCAGTATTTT | TRBJ2-3 | 15 | NA | TRBV13 | TRBD1
CATSRLGLGTALANYGYTF | TGTGCCACCAGCAGATTGGGTTTGGGGACAGCCCTAGCTAACTATGGCTACACCTTC | TRBJ1-2 | 19 | NA | TRBV15 | TRBD1
CASSFVGGAQDEQYF | TGTGCCAGCAGCTTCGTCGGGGGGGCCCAGGACGAGCAGTACTTC | TRBJ2-7 | 15 | NA | TRBV5-6 | TRBD2
CASSPMAGGHDTQYF | TGTGCCAGCAGCCCTATGGCGGGGGGCCATGATACGCAGTATTTT | TRBJ2-3 | 15 | NA | TRBV9 | TRBD2
CAWSQGQAPLHF | TGTGCCTGGAGTCAGGGACAGGCCCCCCTCCACTTT | TRBJ1-6 | 12 | NA | TRBV30 | TRBD1
CAISGSGTGDYGYTF | TGTGCCATCAGTGGCTCCGGGACAGGGGACTATGGCTACACCTTC | TRBJ1-2 | 15 | NA | TRBV10-3 | TRBD1
CAVRTGNQPQHF | TGTGCCGTGAGGACAGGCAATCAGCCCCAGCATTTT | TRBJ1-5 | 12 | NA | TRBV10-3 | NA